Sequencing of this TCR beta chain was carried out in a study of cytomegalovirus exposure and HLA in healthy donors. The CDR3 contains 16 residues. Trimming at V came to 5 bases and at J to 5 bases, leaving 6 bases not matched to a gene. Germline-derived CDR1 and CDR2 are MDHEN and SYDVKM. PCR amplification relied on 60 Vbeta primers (plus 13 Jbeta primers). Data came from immunoSEQ multiplex PCR; TCRdb stores just in-frame clones and leaves some out. This sample carries some 130,000 clones, around 77% of them seen once, and the ten largest clones take under 2.5%. The receptor was derived from a man aged 25-40 years in good health and CMV-seronegative. Material: PBMCs. This rearrangement joins TRBV28 to TRBJ2-2; 12 bases line up with TRBD1. The CDR3 nucleotides are TGTGCCAGCAGTCCAGGGGACAGGGGGCTGACCGGGGAGCTGTTTTTT. This encodes CASSPGDRGLTGELFF.